Presented here are 10 T cell receptor beta chains from one specimen sequenced in a study of blood T cells in healthy people across ages. Alongside a J-beta primer mix, a sample-barcoded 5' primer served in a second PCR lasting roughly 6 to 12 cycles. A single record per CDR3 protein comes from TCRdb applying MiXCR to the 5' RACE reads. The table lists about 380,000 distinct CDR3 sequences, approximately 51% of them singletons. The sequenced sample consisted of blood. Source of these receptors: a man aged 55 to 70 in good health.

This rearrangement joins TRBV5-5 to TRBJ2-1; 9 bases agree with TRBD2. There are 16 residues in the CDR3. V trimming: 4 bases; J trimming: 7 bases; junction bases outside the gene matches: 12. The germline V gene encodes CDR1 SGHKS and CDR2 YYEKEE (reference sequence). Here the CDR3 DNA reads TGTGCCAGCAGCGGTGTAGCGGGAGTCCCTTTAAATGAGCAGTTCTTC. Translating it yields CASSGVAGVPLNEQFF. Variable domain in full (rest from reference TRBV5-5 and TRBJ2-1): DAGVTQSPTHLIKTRGQQVTLRCSPISGHKSVSWYQQVLGQGPQFIFQYYEKEERGRGNFPDRFSARQFPNYSSELNVNALLLGDSALYLCASSGVAGVPLNEQFFGPGTRLTVL.

This chain connects TRBV20-1 to TRBJ2-1; unclear D gene. This CDR3 comprises 13 residues. V lost 5 bases and J lost 6, with 14 bases in between. CDR1 and CDR2 (germline): DFQATT, SNEGSKA (reference sequence). CDR3 nucleotide sequence: TGCAGTGCTCGAGGCCTAGTAGTCAATGAGCAGTTCTTC. The encoded protein is CSARGLVVNEQFF.

A single count supports this clonotype. The genes are TRBV2 and TRBJ1-5; no clear D. The CDR3 sequence is 12 residues long. V was pared by 5 bases and J by 8 bases, with 10 bases between. Per germline, CDR1 SNHLY and CDR2 FYNNEI. The CDR3 loop reads CASSSRLEPQHF. The CDR3 nucleotides are TGTGCCAGCAGTTCGCGCCTTGAGCCCCAGCATTTT.

This clonotype was observed a few times. The V call is TRBV20-1, the J call TRBJ1-2; the D is unclear. In germline, CDR1 is DFQATT, CDR2 SNEGSKA (reference sequence). V was clipped by 0 bases and J by 7 bases, with 15 bases between them. The length of the CDR3 is 14 residues. CDR3 residues: CSARDPVPGGGYTF. CDR3 nucleotides: TGCAGTGCTAGAGACCCGGTTCCCGGAGGTGGCTACACCTTC.

The J gene is TRBJ2-2, the V gene TRBV27, with D perhaps matching TRBD2 (6 bases). This CDR3 comprises 16 residues. V was trimmed by 10 bases and J by 7 bases, leaving 25 bases between them. The germline gives CDR1 MNHEY, CDR2 SMNVEV (reference sequence). The CDR3 bases are TGTGCCACCAAGATTTCGGGACTGGCAAGCGTCGGGGAGCTGTTTTTT. Amino acid sequence: CATKISGLASVGELFF.

A few counts support this clonotype. The chain carries TRBV7-2 and TRBJ1-6; no clear D gene. Germline assignment: CDR1 SGHTA and CDR2 FQGNSA. This CDR3 has 16 amino acids. Deletions cut 4 bases from V and 5 bases from J, with 15 bases between. In nucleotides, the CDR3 is TGTGCCAGCAGCTCACAGCCGTCCGGGCATAATTCACCCCTCCACTTT. Translated: CASSSQPSGHNSPLHF. Based on the CDR3 plus reference TRBV7-2 and TRBJ1-6, the full variable domain is GAGVSQSPSNKVTEKGKDVELRCDPISGHTALYWYRQSLGQGLEFLIYFQGNSAPDKSGLPSDRFSAERTGGSVSTLTIQRTQQEDSAVYLCASSSQPSGHNSPLHFGNGTRLTVT.

This clonotype was observed a few times. V gene TRBV7-2 combines with J gene TRBJ2-1; either TRBD1 or TRBD2 may fit D (5 bases each). V was pared by 5 bases and J by 6 bases, with 17 bases between. This CDR3 comprises 15 residues. Germline V gene sequence: CDR1 SGHTA, CDR2 FQGNSA. CDR3 residues: CASSARGVGVNEQFF. In DNA, the CDR3 is TGTGCCAGCAGCGCCCGAGGGGTAGGGGTCAATGAGCAGTTCTTC. Complete variable domain (other parts from reference TRBV7-2 and TRBJ2-1): GAGVSQSPSNKVTEKGKDVELRCDPISGHTALYWYRQSLGQGLEFLIYFQGNSAPDKSGLPSDRFSAERTGGSVSTLTIQRTQQEDSAVYLCASSARGVGVNEQFFGPGTRLTVL.

This chain connects TRBV28 to TRBJ1-2; the match to TRBD1 covers 7 bases. The CDR3 runs 13 residues. V was pared by 6 bases and J by 3 bases, with 4 bases of the junction left unmatched. CDR1 is MDHEN, CDR2 SYDVKM, per germline. The CDR3 is CASRQGGYYGYTF. CDR3 DNA: TGTGCCAGCAGGCAGGGGGGGTACTATGGCTACACCTTC.

This clonotype has a single count. The gene calls are TRBV20-1 and TRBJ1-4; no clear D gene. CDR3 length: 16 amino acids. Trimming took 4 bases from V and 0 from J, leaving 15 bases between them. From germline, CDR1 is DFQATT and CDR2 SNEGSKA (reference sequence). The CDR3 region is CSANHPRAATNEKLFF. CDR3 in DNA: TGCAGTGCTAATCATCCCCGAGCTGCAACTAATGAAAAACTGTTTTTT.

In regard to this clonotype: A much larger clone is a single base away; this may be a read error. The chain joins TRBV12-3 or TRBV12-4 to TRBJ1-2; D uncertain. The CDR3 sequence is 15 residues long. V was trimmed by 6 bases and J by 4 bases, leaving 18 bases between them. CDR3 in DNA: TGTGCCAGCAGCACCTCGACCGGGCGGACCTATGGCTACACCTTC. This gives the protein CASSTSTGRTYGYTF.